These T cell receptor beta chains were read from a single sample in a study of PD-1 blockade in classical Hodgkin lymphoma. Produced via immunoSEQ multiplex PCR; TCRdb's table is partial and in-frame only. Of some 100,000 clones in the sample, roughly 90% were seen once. Specimen: peripheral blood mononuclear cells (PBMCs), collected at baseline. These receptors all stem from a human donor with classical Hodgkin lymphoma. CDR3s include the opening cysteine and the closing phenylalanine or tryptophan. A D gene is named only where the DNA matches it firmly. Not every row has a clone size; where given, it reads once, few, many or a size class.

cdr3_aa	cdr3_nt	d_call	v_call	j_call	clone_size
CASSPIRTGTILSQPQHF	TGTGCCAGCTCACCGATTCGTACCGGGACGATTTTATCTCAGCCCCAGCATTTT	.	TRBV18	TRBJ1-5	.
CASSDDSSYEQYF	TGTGCCAGCAGTGACGACAGCTCCTACGAGCAGTACTTC	.	TRBV2	TRBJ2-7	once
CASKTGGEEKLFF	TGTGCCAGTAAGACAGGGGGAGAAGAAAAACTGTTTTTT	TRBD1	TRBV6-5	TRBJ1-4	.
CASSVGQGLVYTEAFF	TGTGCCAGCAGCGTAGGACAGGGGTTAGTCTACACTGAAGCTTTCTTT	TRBD1	TRBV9	TRBJ1-1	.
CASSADRDRNTIYF	TGTGCCAGCAGCGCGGACAGGGATCGAAACACCATATATTTT	TRBD1	TRBV6-1	TRBJ1-3	.
CASSPPPSGRSYEQYF	TGCGCCAGCAGTCCTCCTCCTAGCGGGAGGTCGTACGAGCAGTACTTC	TRBD2	TRBV23-1	TRBJ2-7	.
CASSSIGGTSYEQYF	TGTGCCAGCAGTTCTATTGGGGGTACCTCCTACGAGCAGTACTTC	.	TRBV6-1	TRBJ2-7	.
CASSVDLAGGNTIYF	TGTGCCAGCAGCGTAGATCTGGCAGGGGGAAACACCATATATTTT	.	TRBV9	TRBJ1-3	.
CAWSGQLFPNYGYTF	TGTGCCTGGAGTGGTCAGCTTTTTCCTAACTATGGCTACACCTTC	.	TRBV30	TRBJ1-2	.
CASSYSWDRVYGYTF	TGTGCCAGCAGTTACTCGTGGGACAGGGTCTATGGCTACACCTTC	TRBD1	TRBV6-5	TRBJ1-2	.
CASSERAANAAEAFF	TGTGCCAGCAGTGAAAGGGCAGCCAACGCGGCTGAAGCTTTCTTT	.	TRBV2	TRBJ1-1	.
CASSPRGLGRGGTEAFF	TGTGCCAGCAGCCCTCGAGGGCTGGGCAGGGGCGGCACTGAAGCTTTCTTT	.	TRBV21-1	TRBJ1-1	few
CASRLSGGSYEQYF	TGCGCCAGCCGACTCAGCGGCGGCTCCTACGAGCAGTACTTC	.	TRBV5-1	TRBJ2-7	.
CASSSPYSGANVLTF	TGTGCCAGCAGTTCCCCATACTCTGGGGCCAACGTCCTGACTTTC	.	TRBV27	TRBJ2-6	few
CASSLTRGGRMTGELFF	TGTGCCAGCAGCTTGACTAGGGGCGGGAGGATGACCGGGGAGCTGTTTTTT	TRBD2	TRBV5-6	TRBJ2-2	.
CASSSDPGGANVLTF	TGTGCCAGCAGCTCCGACCCTGGGGGGGCCAACGTCCTGACTTTC	.	TRBV7-9	TRBJ2-6	.
CASSPRTGQGYEQYF	TGTGCCAGCAGTCCCCGGACGGGACAGGGCTACGAGCAGTACTTC	TRBD1	TRBV2	TRBJ2-7	.
CVRSLAPSGQPQHF	TGTGTCAGAAGCTTAGCCCCCTCGGGTCAGCCCCAGCATTTT	.	TRBV7-5	TRBJ1-5	.
CAISLDRAGQPQHF	TGTGCCATCAGCCTCGACAGGGCTGGTCAGCCCCAGCATTTT	TRBD1	TRBV10-3	TRBJ1-5	once
CASRAGLPNNEQFF	TGTGCCAGCAGAGCGGGACTTCCTAACAATGAGCAGTTCTTC	TRBD2	TRBV6-4	TRBJ2-1	few
CASSLGLAGEVEQFF	TGTGCCAGCAGCTTGGGACTAGCGGGAGAAGTTGAGCAGTTCTTC	TRBD2	TRBV5-4	TRBJ2-1	few
CASSFQSGSAPDTQYF	TGCGCCAGCAGCTTTCAGTCGGGCTCGGCACCAGATACGCAGTATTTT	.	TRBV5-1	TRBJ2-3	.
CASSRQGGTDTQYF	TGTGCCAGCAGCCGACAGGGGGGGACAGATACGCAGTATTTT	TRBD1	TRBV4-2	TRBJ2-3	.
CASSVTSGAYNEQFF	TGTGCCAGCAGCGTAACTAGCGGGGCCTACAATGAGCAGTTCTTC	TRBD2	TRBV9	TRBJ2-1	.
CASSLGRSTEAFF	TGTGCCAGTAGTCTGGGTAGGAGCACTGAAGCTTTCTTT	.	TRBV19	TRBJ1-1	once
CATSRDRSPNTEAFF	TGTGCCACCAGCAGAGATAGATCCCCGAACACTGAAGCTTTCTTT	.	TRBV15	TRBJ1-1	.
CASSLGGGDTEAFF	TGTGCCAGCAGCTTAGGAGGGGGGGACACTGAAGCTTTCTTT	.	TRBV11-3	TRBJ1-1	.
CASSETGNEASYEQYF	TGTGCCAGCAGTGAGACTGGGAACGAAGCTTCCTACGAGCAGTACTTC	.	TRBV6-1	TRBJ2-7	.
CASSVGRGGGETQYF	TGTGCCAGCAGCGTAGGAAGGGGAGGGGGTGAGACCCAGTACTTC	.	TRBV9	TRBJ2-5	.
CASSEVHGTLDYTF	TGTGCCAGCAGTGAAGTCCACGGGACCTTGGACTACACCTTC	.	TRBV2	TRBJ1-2	.
CASSRDRGSNQPQHF	TGTGCCAGCAGCAGGGACAGGGGAAGCAATCAGCCCCAGCATTTT	TRBD1	TRBV5-6	TRBJ1-5	.
CASSLGSGSSGANVLTF	TGCGCCAGCAGCTTGGGGTCAGGCAGCTCTGGGGCCAACGTCCTGACTTTC	.	TRBV5-1	TRBJ2-6	.
CASSKASLEVEQYF	TGTGCCAGCAGCAAAGCCAGCCTAGAAGTCGAGCAGTACTTC	.	TRBV21-1	TRBJ2-7	once
CAWSGLGRGSYNEQFF	TGTGCCTGGAGTGGACTGGGCAGGGGGTCCTACAATGAGCAGTTCTTC	TRBD1	TRBV30	TRBJ2-1	.
CASSEGPYEQYF	TGCGCCAGCAGTGAGGGTCCCTACGAGCAGTACTTC	.	TRBV10-1	TRBJ2-7	.
CASSYPPRDMDYGYTF	TGTGCCAGCAGTTATCCCCCGAGGGACATGGACTATGGCTACACCTTC	.	TRBV6-6	TRBJ1-2	.
CASSLWELAGGPGEQYF	TGTGCCAGCAGTTTATGGGAACTAGCGGGAGGGCCAGGGGAGCAGTACTTC	TRBD2	TRBV28	TRBJ2-7	.
CASLPRASGEQYF	TGTGCCAGCCTACCTAGAGCCTCCGGGGAGCAGTACTTC	.	TRBV2	TRBJ2-7	.
CASSHAGNGYTF	TGTGCCAGCAGTCATGCAGGGAATGGCTACACCTTC	.	TRBV6-1	TRBJ1-2	few
CASSSIWTGEIPEAFF	TGTGCCAGCAGTTCCATTTGGACAGGGGAAATCCCTGAAGCTTTCTTT	TRBD1	TRBV27	TRBJ1-1	.
CASSTRRAVAGELFF	TGTGCCAGTAGTACAAGGAGGGCCGTTGCCGGGGAGCTGTTTTTT	.	TRBV19	TRBJ2-2	once
CASRVRAPGYTF	TGTGCCAGCAGGGTCCGGGCGCCTGGCTACACCTTC	.	TRBV6-4	TRBJ1-2	.
CASRAVRQSDAFF	TGTGCCAGCAGGGCGGTACGTCAATCGGATGCTTTCTTT	.	TRBV6-1	TRBJ1-1	.
CASSVGGGVSYEQYF	TGTGCCAGCAGCGTAGGAGGGGGAGTGAGCTACGAGCAGTACTTC	.	TRBV9	TRBJ2-7	.
CASSLGAGVAGELFF	TGCGCCAGCAGCTTGGGGGCGGGAGTTGCCGGGGAGCTGTTTTTT	TRBD2	TRBV5-1	TRBJ2-2	.
CASSVVGTASTDTQYF	TGTGCCAGCAGCGTAGTGGGAACAGCTAGCACAGATACGCAGTATTTT	.	TRBV9	TRBJ2-3	.
CASSLTLAGDTGELFF	TGTGCCAGCAGCTTAACACTAGCGGGAGACACCGGGGAGCTGTTTTTT	TRBD2	TRBV9	TRBJ2-2	.
CASSPLRGPGETQYF	TGTGCCAGCAGTCCCCTCCGGGGGCCGGGGGAGACCCAGTACTTC	.	TRBV6-1	TRBJ2-5	.
CASSLPGFGQPQHF	TGTGCCAGCAGCTTGCCAGGGTTCGGTCAGCCCCAGCATTTT	.	TRBV5-6	TRBJ1-5	.
CASSHQYRDRNEKLFF	TGTGCCAGCAGCCACCAATACAGGGACCGCAATGAAAAACTGTTTTTT	.	TRBV4-2	TRBJ1-4	few
CASSHPPLPRQYF	TGTGCCAGCAGCCACCCCCCGTTGCCAAGGCAGTACTTC	.	TRBV14	TRBJ2-7	once